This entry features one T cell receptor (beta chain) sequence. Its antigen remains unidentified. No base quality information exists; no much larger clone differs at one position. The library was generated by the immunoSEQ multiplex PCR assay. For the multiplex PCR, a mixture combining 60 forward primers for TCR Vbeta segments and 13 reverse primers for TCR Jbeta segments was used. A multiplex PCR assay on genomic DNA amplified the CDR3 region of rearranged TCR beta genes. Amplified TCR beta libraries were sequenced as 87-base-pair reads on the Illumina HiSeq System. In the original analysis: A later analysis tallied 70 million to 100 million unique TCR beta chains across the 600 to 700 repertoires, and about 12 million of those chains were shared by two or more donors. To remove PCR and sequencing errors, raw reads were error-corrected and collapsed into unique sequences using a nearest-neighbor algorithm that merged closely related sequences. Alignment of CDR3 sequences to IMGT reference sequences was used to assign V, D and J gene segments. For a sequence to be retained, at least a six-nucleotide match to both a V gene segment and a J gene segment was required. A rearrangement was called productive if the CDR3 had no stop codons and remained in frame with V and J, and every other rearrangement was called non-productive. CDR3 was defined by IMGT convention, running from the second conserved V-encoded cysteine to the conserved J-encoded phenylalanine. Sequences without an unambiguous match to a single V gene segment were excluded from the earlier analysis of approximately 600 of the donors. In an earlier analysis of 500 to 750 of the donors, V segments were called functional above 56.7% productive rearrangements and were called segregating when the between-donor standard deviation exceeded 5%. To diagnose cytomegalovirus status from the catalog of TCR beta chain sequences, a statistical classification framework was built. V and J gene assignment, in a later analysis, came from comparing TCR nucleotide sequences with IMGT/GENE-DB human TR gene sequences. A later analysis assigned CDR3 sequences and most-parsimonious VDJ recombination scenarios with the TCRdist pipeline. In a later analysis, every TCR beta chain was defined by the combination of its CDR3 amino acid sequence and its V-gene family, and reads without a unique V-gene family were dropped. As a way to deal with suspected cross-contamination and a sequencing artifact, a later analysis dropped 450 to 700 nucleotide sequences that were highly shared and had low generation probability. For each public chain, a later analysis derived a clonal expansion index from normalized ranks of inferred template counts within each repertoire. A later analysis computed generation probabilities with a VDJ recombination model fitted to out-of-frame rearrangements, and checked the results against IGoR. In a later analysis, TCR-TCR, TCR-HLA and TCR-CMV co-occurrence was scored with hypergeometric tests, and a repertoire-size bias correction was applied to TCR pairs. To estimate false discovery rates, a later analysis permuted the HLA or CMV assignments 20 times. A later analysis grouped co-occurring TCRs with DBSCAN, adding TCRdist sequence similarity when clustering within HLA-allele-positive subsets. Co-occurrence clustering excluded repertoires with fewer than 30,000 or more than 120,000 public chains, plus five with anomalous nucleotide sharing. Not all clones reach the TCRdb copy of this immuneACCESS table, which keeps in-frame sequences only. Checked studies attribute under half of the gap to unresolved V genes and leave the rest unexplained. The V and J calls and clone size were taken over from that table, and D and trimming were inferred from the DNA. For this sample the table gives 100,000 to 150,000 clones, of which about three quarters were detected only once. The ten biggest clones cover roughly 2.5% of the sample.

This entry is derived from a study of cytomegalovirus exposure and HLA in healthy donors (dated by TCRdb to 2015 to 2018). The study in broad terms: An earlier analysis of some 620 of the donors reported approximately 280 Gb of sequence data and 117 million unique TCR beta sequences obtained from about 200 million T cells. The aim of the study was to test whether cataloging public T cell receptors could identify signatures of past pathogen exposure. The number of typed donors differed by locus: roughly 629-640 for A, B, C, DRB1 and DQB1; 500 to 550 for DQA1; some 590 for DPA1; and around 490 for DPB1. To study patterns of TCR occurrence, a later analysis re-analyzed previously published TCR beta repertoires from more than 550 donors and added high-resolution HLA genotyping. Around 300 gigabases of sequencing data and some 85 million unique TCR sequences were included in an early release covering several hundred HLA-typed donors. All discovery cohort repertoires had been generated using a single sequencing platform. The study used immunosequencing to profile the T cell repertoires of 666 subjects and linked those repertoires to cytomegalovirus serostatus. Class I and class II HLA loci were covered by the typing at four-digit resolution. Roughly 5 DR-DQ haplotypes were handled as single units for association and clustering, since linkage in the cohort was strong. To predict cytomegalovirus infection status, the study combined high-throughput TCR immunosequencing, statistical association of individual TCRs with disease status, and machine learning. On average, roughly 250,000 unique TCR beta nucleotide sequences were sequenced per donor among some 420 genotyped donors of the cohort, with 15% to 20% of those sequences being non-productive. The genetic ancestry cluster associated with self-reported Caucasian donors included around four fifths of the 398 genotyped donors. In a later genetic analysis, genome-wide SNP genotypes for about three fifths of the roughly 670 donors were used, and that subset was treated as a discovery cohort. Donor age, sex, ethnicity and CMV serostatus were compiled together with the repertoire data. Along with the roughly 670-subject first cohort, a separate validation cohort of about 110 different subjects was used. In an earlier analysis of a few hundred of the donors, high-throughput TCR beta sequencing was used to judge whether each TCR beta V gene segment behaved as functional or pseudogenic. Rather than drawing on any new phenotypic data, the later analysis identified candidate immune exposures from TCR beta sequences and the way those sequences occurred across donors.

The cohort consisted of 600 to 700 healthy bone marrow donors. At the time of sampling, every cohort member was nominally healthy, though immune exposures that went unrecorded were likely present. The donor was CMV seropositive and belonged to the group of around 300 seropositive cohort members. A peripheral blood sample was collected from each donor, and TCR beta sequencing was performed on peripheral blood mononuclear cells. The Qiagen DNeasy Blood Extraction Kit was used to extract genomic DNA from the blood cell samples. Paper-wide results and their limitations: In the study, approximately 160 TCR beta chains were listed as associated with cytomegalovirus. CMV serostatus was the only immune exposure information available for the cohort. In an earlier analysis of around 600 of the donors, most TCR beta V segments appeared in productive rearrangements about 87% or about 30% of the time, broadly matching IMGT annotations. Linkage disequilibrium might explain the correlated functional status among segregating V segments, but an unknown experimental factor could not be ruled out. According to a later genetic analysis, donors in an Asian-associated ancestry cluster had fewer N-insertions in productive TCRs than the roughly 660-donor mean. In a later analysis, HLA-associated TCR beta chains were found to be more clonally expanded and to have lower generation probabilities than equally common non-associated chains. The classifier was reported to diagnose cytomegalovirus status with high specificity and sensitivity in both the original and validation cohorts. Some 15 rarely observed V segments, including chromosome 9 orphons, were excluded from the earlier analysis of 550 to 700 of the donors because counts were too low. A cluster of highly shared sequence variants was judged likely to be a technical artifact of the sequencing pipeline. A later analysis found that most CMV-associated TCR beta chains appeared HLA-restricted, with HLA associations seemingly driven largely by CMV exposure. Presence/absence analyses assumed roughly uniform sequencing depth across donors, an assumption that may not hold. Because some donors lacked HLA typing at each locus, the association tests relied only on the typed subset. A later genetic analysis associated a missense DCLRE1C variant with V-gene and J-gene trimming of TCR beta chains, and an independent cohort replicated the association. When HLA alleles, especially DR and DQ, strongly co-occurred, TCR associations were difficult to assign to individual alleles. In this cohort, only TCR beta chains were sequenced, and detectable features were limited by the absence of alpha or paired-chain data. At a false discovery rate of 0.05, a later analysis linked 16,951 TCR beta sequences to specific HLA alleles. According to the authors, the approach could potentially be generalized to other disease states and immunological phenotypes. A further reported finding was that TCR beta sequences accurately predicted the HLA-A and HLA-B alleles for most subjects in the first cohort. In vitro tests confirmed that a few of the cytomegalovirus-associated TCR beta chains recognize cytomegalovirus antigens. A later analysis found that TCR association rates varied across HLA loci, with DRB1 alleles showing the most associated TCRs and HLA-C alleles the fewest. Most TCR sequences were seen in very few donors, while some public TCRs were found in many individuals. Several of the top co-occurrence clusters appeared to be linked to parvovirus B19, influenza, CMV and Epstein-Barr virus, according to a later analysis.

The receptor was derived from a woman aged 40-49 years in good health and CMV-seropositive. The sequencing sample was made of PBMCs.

The encoded CDR3 is CASSLGGGRETQYF. The DNA reads TGTGCCAGCAGCTTGGGGGGGGGCCGGGAGACCCAGTACTTC. In this chain, TRBV5-6 is recombined with TRBJ2-5; TRBD2 might be the D gene, on 7 matching bases. Counted from cysteine to phenylalanine, this CDR3 has 14 amino acids. Left in the record is the CDR3 DNA by itself, 42 bases read in frame from the first base. V and J lose 0 bases and 5 bases, and a span of 11 bases separates them. CDR1 and CDR2, looked up from the germline V gene, are SGHDT and YYEEEE.